This T cell receptor (beta chain) was sequenced during a study of blood T cell repertoires in COVID-19. The CDR3 loop spans 18 amino acids. The germline CDR1 and CDR2 sequences are MDHEN and SYDVKM. The trim removed 8 bases at V and 0 bases at J, leaving 17 bases unmatched. Under the authors' procedure: Amplification of reference gene primers was used by the study to estimate nucleated cell counts. TCRdb's table, derived via immunoSEQ multiplex PCR, lists solely in-frame clones and lacks some. V and J calls and clone size are as listed in that table; D and trimming were resolved from the DNA. The sample holds about 210,000 clones, around 82% seen once. This clone was seen just once.

The sample consisted of peripheral blood. This clonotype was sampled from a man aged 45-65 years with active or convalescent COVID-19. The rearrangement uses TRBV28 and TRBJ2-3; the match to TRBD1 covers 7 bases. CDR3 region: CASETGFSGRKSTDTQYF. CDR3 sequence (DNA): TGTGCCAGCGAGACAGGGTTTTCTGGGCGCAAGAGCACAGATACGCAGTATTTT.